A selection of T cell receptor beta chains follows, all from one sample in a study of T cell responses to AZD1222 COVID-19 vaccine. Sequencing was performed with immunoSEQ multiplex PCR; in TCRdb, only in-frame clones are kept and a portion is missing. The repertoire consists of about 97,000 clones, with approximately 90% occurring once and the leading ten covering less than 6%. Specimen: peripheral blood, collected on day 0 of AZD1222 vaccination. The receptors were gathered from an adult in good health. Each CDR3 is given with its conserved first and last residue. The order of the fields is clone size, J gene, V gene, D gene, CDR3 protein, CDR3 DNA. A D gene is named only where the DNA matches it firmly. The listing skips clone size in some rows; elsewhere it reads once, few, many or a size class.

>NA|TRBJ1-6|TRBV6-5|NA
CATRGIYNSPLHF
TGTGCCACCCGGGGCATTTACAATTCACCCCTCCACTTT
>NA|TRBJ2-1|TRBV7-8|NA
CASSLGLGSYNEQFF
TGTGCCAGCAGCTTAGGGCTGGGCTCCTACAATGAGCAGTTCTTC
>NA|TRBJ2-7|TRBV9|NA
CASSVAPAYEQYF
TGTGCCAGCAGCGTAGCGCCAGCCTACGAGCAGTACTTC
>NA|TRBJ2-5|TRBV5-6|NA
CASSPGSQETQYF
TGTGCCAGCAGCCCAGGGTCCCAAGAGACCCAGTACTTC
>NA|TRBJ1-5|TRBV7-2|NA
CASSQGQNQPQHF
TGTGCCAGCAGTCAGGGCCAAAATCAGCCCCAGCATTTT
>few|TRBJ2-5|TRBV7-9|NA
CASSLEGGLGETQYF
TGTGCCAGCAGCTTAGAAGGAGGGTTGGGAGAGACCCAGTACTTC
>NA|TRBJ2-2|TRBV9|NA
CASSVGPNTGELFF
TGTGCCAGCAGCGTAGGACCGAACACCGGGGAGCTGTTTTTT
>NA|TRBJ2-7|TRBV7-3|NA
CASSSQGRPYEQYF
TGTGCCAGCAGCTCGCAGGGGCGCCCCTACGAGCAGTACTTC
>NA|TRBJ2-1|TRBV5-1|TRBD2
CASSLAAGSVGGEQFF
TGCGCCAGCAGTCTAGCAGCGGGATCAGTCGGGGGGGAGCAGTTCTTC
>few|TRBJ2-1|TRBV7-3|NA
CASSSDNSYNEQFF
TGTGCCAGCAGCTCGGACAACTCCTACAATGAGCAGTTCTTC
>NA|TRBJ1-2|TRBV6-5|NA
CASLPGFLANYGYTF
TGTGCCAGCCTTCCAGGGTTCCTAGCTAACTATGGCTACACCTTC
>NA|TRBJ2-7|TRBV6-5|NA
CASSYIGVEGEQYF
TGTGCCAGCAGTTATATCGGGGTGGAAGGCGAGCAGTACTTC
>NA|TRBJ2-3|TRBV7-2|NA
CASTFSLSDTQYF
TGTGCCAGCACCTTCTCCCTTTCAGATACGCAGTATTTT
>NA|TRBJ1-1|TRBV5-8|NA
CASSWVGTEAFF
TGTGCCAGCAGCTGGGTGGGGACTGAAGCTTTCTTT
>NA|TRBJ2-3|TRBV28|TRBD2
CASSPPTSGKATDTQYF
TGTGCCAGCAGTCCTCCAACTAGCGGAAAAGCTACAGATACGCAGTATTTT
>NA|TRBJ2-3|TRBV6-4|NA
CASRTQPGITDTQYF
TGTGCCAGCAGGACCCAGCCGGGGATTACAGATACGCAGTATTTT
>few|TRBJ1-2|TRBV25-1|TRBD1
CASSGTGYNYGYTF
TGTGCCAGCAGCGGGACAGGGTATAACTATGGCTACACCTTC
>NA|TRBJ2-2|TRBV6-2/TRBV6-3|NA
CASSWERRLPGELFF
TGTGCCAGCAGTTGGGAACGACGACTTCCCGGGGAGCTGTTTTTT
>NA|TRBJ1-4|TRBV6-5|TRBD1
CASSSPYTGGKEKLFF
TGTGCCAGCAGTTCTCCGTACACAGGGGGAAAGGAAAAACTGTTTTTT
>NA|TRBJ1-1|TRBV7-9|TRBD1
CASSAGQGNTEAFF
TGTGCCAGCAGCGCGGGACAGGGGAACACTGAAGCTTTCTTT
>NA|TRBJ2-2|TRBV5-1|TRBD2
CASSPSGNSAGELFF
TGCGCCAGCAGCCCTAGCGGGAATAGCGCCGGGGAGCTGTTTTTT
>NA|TRBJ1-2|TRBV6-5|TRBD1
CASSYQGVYGYTF
TGTGCCAGCAGTTATCAGGGGGTCTATGGCTACACCTTC
>NA|TRBJ2-5|TRBV2|TRBD1
CASSFTGGEETQYF
TGTGCCAGCAGTTTTACAGGGGGCGAAGAGACCCAGTACTTC
>NA|TRBJ2-1|TRBV9|NA
CASSVEMGTYNEQFF
TGTGCCAGCAGCGTAGAAATGGGTACCTACAATGAGCAGTTCTTC
>few|TRBJ1-2|TRBV5-6|TRBD1
CASSRPVDRVYGYTF
TGTGCCAGCAGCAGGCCGGTGGACAGGGTATATGGCTACACCTTC
>NA|TRBJ2-7|TRBV11-1|NA
CASSQFPLWRSYEQYF
TGTGCCAGCAGCCAGTTTCCACTCTGGCGGTCCTACGAGCAGTACTTC
>NA|TRBJ2-7|TRBV7-8|TRBD1
CASSTRQGTYEQYF
TGTGCCAGCAGCACCCGACAGGGGACCTACGAGCAGTACTTC
>few|TRBJ2-1|TRBV10-2|TRBD2
CASSPTSGSYNGQFF
TGCGCCAGCAGTCCGACTAGCGGATCATACAATGGGCAGTTCTTC
>NA|TRBJ2-3|TRBV7-2|TRBD1
CASSSGSDRRDTQYF
TGTGCCAGCAGCTCCGGGTCGGACAGGCGGGATACGCAGTATTTT
>NA|TRBJ2-1|TRBV7-2|TRBD1
CASSLLQGVGEQFF
TGTGCCAGCAGCTTGCTTCAGGGGGTGGGTGAGCAGTTCTTC
>NA|TRBJ2-5|TRBV9|TRBD2
CASSSGTSGRGRGETQYF
TGTGCCAGCAGCTCCGGGACTAGCGGGAGGGGCCGGGGAGAGACCCAGTACTTC
>NA|TRBJ2-2|TRBV9|TRBD2
CASSAGSGLAGGPNTGELFF
TGTGCCAGCAGCGCCGGCTCCGGACTAGCGGGAGGCCCGAACACCGGGGAGCTGTTTTTT
>NA|TRBJ1-2|TRBV5-1|TRBD1
CASSNGTDYGYTF
TGCGCCAGCAGCAACGGGACAGACTATGGCTACACCTTC
>NA|TRBJ1-5|TRBV2|NA
CASSEMASNQPQHF
TGTGCCAGCAGTGAAATGGCCAGCAATCAGCCCCAGCATTTT
>NA|TRBJ2-5|TRBV10-3|NA
CAISDQVQETQYF
TGTGCCATCAGTGATCAGGTCCAAGAGACCCAGTACTTC
>NA|TRBJ2-1|TRBV28|NA
CASSPAPRNNEQFF
TGTGCCAGCAGCCCCGCGCCCCGGAATAATGAGCAGTTCTTC